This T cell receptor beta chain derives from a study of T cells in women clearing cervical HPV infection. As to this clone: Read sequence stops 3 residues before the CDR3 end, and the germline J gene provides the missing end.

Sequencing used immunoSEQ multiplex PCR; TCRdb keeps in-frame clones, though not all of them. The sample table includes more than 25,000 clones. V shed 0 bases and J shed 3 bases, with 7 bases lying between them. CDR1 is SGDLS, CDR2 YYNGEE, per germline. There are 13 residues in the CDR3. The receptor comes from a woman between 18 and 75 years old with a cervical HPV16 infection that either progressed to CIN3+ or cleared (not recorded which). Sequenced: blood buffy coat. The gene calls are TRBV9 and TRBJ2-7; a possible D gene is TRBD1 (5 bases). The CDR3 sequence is CASSVGQHYEQYF. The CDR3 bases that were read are TGTGCCAGCAGCGTAGGACAGCACTACGAG.